This TCR beta chain was sequenced for a study of T cells in Graves' hyperthyroidism and ophthalmopathy. TCR beta CDR3 regions were amplified from RNA transcripts. HTBI primers were employed in a first-round RT-PCR of the TCR CDR3. TCRdb passed the multiplex PCR reads through MiXCR, listing each CDR3 protein once. The sample lists under 350,000 distinct CDR3 sequences, 15% to 20% occurring once. Patients counted as stable if ophthalmopathy did not develop within 18 months. CDR1 and CDR2 (germline): LNHNV, YYDKDF (reference sequence). This CDR3 spans 15 amino acids. Losses at the gene ends were 9 bases for V and 3 bases for J; bases not matched to a gene: 9.

The gene calls are TRBV15 and TRBJ2-2; 8 nucleotides align to TRBD2. The source of this sequence is a woman between 50 and 59 years old with Graves' hyperthyroidism. Sequenced input: blood. CDR3 residues: CATPAGAVDTGELFF. CDR3 DNA: TGTGCCACGCCAGCGGGAGCTGTGGACACCGGGGAGCTGTTTTTT.